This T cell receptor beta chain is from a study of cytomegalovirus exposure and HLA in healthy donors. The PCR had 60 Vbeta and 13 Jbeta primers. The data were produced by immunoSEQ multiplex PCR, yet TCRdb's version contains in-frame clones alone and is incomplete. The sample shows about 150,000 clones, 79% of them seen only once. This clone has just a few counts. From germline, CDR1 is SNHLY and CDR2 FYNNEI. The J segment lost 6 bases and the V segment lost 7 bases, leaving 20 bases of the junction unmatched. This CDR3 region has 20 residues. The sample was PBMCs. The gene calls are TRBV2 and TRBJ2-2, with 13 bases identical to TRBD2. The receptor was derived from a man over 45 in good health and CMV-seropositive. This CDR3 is CASTLSVLRLAGGTAGELFF. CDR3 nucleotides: TGTGCCAGCACCTTGTCCGTTTTGCGACTAGCGGGAGGAACCGCCGGGGAGCTGTTTTTT.